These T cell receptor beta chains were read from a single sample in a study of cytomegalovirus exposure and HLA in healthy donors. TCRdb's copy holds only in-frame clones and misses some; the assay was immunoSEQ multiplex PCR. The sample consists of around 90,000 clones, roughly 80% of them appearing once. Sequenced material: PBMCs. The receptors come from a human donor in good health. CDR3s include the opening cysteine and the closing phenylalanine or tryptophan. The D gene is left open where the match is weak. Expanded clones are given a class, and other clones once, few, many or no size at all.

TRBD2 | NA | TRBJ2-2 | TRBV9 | CASSVGSGRATGELFF | TGTGCCAGCAGCGTAGGGAGCGGGAGGGCCACCGGGGAGCTGTTTTTT
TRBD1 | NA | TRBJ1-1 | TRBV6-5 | CASSRRDRGTEAFF | TGTGCCAGCTCCCGCCGGGACAGGGGCACTGAAGCTTTCTTT
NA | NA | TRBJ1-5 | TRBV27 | CASSFDRIHGQPQHF | TGTGCCAGCAGTTTCGACAGGATTCATGGTCAGCCCCAGCATTTT
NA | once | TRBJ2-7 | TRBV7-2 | CASSLATGSYEQYF | TGTGCCAGCAGCTTAGCCACAGGGTCCTACGAGCAGTACTTC
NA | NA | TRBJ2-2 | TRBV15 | CATSRGRDGELFF | TGTGCCACCAGCAGAGGCCGGGACGGGGAGCTGTTTTTT
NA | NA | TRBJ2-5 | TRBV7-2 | CASSFGKGETQYF | TGTGCCAGCAGCTTCGGGAAGGGAGAGACCCAGTACTTC
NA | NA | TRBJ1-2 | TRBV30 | CAWSRQGNGYTF | TGTGCCTGGAGTCGGCAGGGGAATGGCTACACCTTC
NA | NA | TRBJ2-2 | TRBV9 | CASSVAAGMNTGELFF | TGTGCCAGCAGCGTAGCGGCGGGAATGAACACCGGGGAGCTGTTTTTT
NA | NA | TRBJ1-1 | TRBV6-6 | CASSSGLGGGEAFF | TGTGCCAGCAGTTCTGGCCTCGGGGGAGGGGAAGCTTTCTTT
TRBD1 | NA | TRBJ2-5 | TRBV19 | CASSIRTGRREETQYF | TGTGCCAGTAGTATACGGACAGGGCGGCGGGAAGAGACCCAGTACTTC
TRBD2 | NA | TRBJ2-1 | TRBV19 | CASRQTGGRLYNEQFF | TGTGCCAGTAGGCAGACGGGAGGACGACTTTACAATGAGCAGTTCTTC
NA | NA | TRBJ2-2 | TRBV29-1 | CSVEQGNTGELFF | TGCAGCGTTGAGCAGGGAAACACCGGGGAGCTGTTTTTT
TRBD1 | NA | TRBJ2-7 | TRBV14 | CASSLGQGVFYEQYF | TGTGCCAGCAGCCTCGGACAGGGGGTCTTCTACGAGCAGTACTTC
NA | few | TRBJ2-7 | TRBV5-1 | CASSLASRGYEQYF | TGCGCCAGCAGCTTGGCTAGTAGAGGCTACGAGCAGTACTTC
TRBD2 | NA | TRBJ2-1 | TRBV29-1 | CSAGTSGDYNEQFF | TGCAGCGCTGGGACTAGCGGGGACTACAATGAGCAGTTCTTC
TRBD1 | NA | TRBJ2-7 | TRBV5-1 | CARQPTGGLYEQYF | TGCGCCAGACAACCGACAGGGGGTCTCTACGAGCAGTACTTC
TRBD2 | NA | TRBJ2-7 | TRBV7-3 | CASSPTGGDYEQYF | TGTGCCAGCAGCCCCACCGGGGGGGACTACGAGCAGTACTTC
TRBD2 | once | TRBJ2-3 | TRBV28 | CASSKLAGGPQGDTQYF | TGTGCCAGCAGCAAACTAGCGGGAGGGCCCCAGGGGGATACGCAGTATTTT
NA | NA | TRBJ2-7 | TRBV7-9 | CASSLVGQNEQYF | TGTGCCAGCAGCTTAGTAGGACAGAACGAGCAGTACTTC
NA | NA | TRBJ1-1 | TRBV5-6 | CASSFPVAGEAFF | TGTGCCAGCAGCTTTCCTGTTGCGGGGGAAGCTTTCTTT